This TCR beta chain comes out of a study of Ad26.COV2.S vaccination and SARS-CoV-2 variants. The treatment here: 19 received Ad26.COV2.S at low or high dose, single or two shots; a few received placebo; per-sample allocation not given. Specimens were obtained on day 63 following the first vaccine or placebo injection. Here immunoSEQ multiplex PCR was the method, and the copy in TCRdb shows in-frame clones only, minus some. The sample consists of hundreds of thousands of clones, approximately 88% of them appearing once. A remark on this clone: Its antigen is still unknown.

The CDR3 has 15 amino acids. With 5 bases clipped from V and 5 bases from J, the junction kept 5 bases outside the gene matches. CDR1 and CDR2 (germline): MNHNY, SVGAGI (reference sequence). Regarding the study as a whole: Researchers reported similar non-spike TCR breadth in vaccine and placebo recipients.

V gene TRBV6-6 combines with J gene TRBJ2-4; 11 bases fit TRBD1. Here the sequenced sample was peripheral blood, taken in a trial of Ad26.COV2.S vaccine versus placebo. The receptor's source is a person between 18 and 65 years old who received the Ad26.COV2.S COVID-19 vaccine or a placebo. For the CDR3, the DNA is TGTGCCAGCAGTAAAGGGGGACAGGGGGAAAACATTCAGTACTTC. Residues: CASSKGGQGENIQYF.